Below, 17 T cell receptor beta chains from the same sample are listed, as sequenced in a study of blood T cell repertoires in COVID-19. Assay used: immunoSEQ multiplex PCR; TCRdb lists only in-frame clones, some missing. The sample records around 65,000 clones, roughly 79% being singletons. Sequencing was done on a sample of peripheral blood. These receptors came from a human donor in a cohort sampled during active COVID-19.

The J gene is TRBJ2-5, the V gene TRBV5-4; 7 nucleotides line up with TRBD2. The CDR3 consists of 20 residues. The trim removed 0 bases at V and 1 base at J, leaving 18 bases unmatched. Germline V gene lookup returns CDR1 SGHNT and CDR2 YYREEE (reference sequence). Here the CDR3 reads CASSLAPGGGQGLTQETQYF. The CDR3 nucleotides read TGTGCCAGCAGCTTGGCCCCCGGGGGAGGGCAGGGCCTAACCCAAGAGACCCAGTACTTC.

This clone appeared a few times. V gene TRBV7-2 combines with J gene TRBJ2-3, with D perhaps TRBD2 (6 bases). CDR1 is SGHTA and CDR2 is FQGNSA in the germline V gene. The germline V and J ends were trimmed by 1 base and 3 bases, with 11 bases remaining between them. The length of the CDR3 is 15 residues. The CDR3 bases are TGTGCCAGCAGCTTAGTGGGGGACTGGACAGATACGCAGTATTTT. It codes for CASSLVGDWTDTQYF. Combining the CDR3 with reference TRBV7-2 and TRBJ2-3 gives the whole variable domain GAGVSQSPSNKVTEKGKDVELRCDPISGHTALYWYRQSLGQGLEFLIYFQGNSAPDKSGLPSDRFSAERTGGSVSTLTIQRTQQEDSAVYLCASSLVGDWTDTQYFGPGTRLTVL.

This CDR3 is CASSLEAGSEQYF. The CDR3 coding sequence is TGTGCCAGCAGCTTGGAGGCAGGCAGCGAGCAGTACTTC. The chain has TRBV5-4 and TRBJ2-7; D gene unclear. Trimming cost V 0 bases and J 6 bases, with 10 bases left between them. This CDR3 has 13 amino acids. Germline values: CDR1 SGHNT, CDR2 YYREEE (reference sequence).

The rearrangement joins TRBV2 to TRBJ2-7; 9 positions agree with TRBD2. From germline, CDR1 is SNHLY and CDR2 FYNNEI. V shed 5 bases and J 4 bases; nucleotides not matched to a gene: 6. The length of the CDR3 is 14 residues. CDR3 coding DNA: TGTGCCAGCAGTCCTACTAGCGGGCCATACGAGCAGTACTTC. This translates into CASSPTSGPYEQYF.

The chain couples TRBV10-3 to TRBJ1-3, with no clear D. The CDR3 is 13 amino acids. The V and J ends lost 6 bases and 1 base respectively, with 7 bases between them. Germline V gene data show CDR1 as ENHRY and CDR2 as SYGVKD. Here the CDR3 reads CAISPGSGNTIYF. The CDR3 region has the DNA TGTGCCATCAGCCCAGGATCTGGAAACACCATATATTTT.

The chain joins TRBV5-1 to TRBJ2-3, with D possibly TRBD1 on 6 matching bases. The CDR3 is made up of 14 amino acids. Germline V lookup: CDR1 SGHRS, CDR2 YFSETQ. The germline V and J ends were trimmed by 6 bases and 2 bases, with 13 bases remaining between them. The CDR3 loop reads CASTNGQTTDTQYF. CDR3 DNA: TGCGCCAGCACAAATGGACAGACCACAGATACGCAGTATTTT.

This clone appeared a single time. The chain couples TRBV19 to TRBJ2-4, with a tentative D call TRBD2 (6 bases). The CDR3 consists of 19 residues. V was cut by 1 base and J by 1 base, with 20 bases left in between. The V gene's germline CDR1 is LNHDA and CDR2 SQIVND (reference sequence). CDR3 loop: CASSIGLPRGGYAKNIQYF. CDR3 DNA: TGTGCCAGTAGTATAGGTCTTCCTCGGGGAGGATATGCCAAAAACATTCAGTACTTC.

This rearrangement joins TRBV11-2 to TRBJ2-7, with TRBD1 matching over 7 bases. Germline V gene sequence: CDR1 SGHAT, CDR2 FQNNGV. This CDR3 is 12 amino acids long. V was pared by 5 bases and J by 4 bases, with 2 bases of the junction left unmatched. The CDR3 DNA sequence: TGTGCCAGCAGCCCACAGGGGTACGAGCAGTACTTC. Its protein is CASSPQGYEQYF. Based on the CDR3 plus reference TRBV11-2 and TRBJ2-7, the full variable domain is EAGVAQSPRYKIIEKRQSVAFWCNPISGHATLYWYQQILGQGPKLLIQFQNNGVVDDSQLPKDRFSAERLKGVDSTLKIQPAKLEDSAVYLCASSPQGYEQYFGPGTRLTVT.

CDR3 sequence: CASSLNQGTEAFF. CDR3 nucleotide sequence: TGTGCCAGCAGCTTGAATCAGGGCACTGAAGCTTTCTTT. The rearrangement joins TRBV5-4 to TRBJ1-1, with D perhaps TRBD1 (5 bases). CDR3 size: 13 residues. Trimming removed 1 base from V and 4 bases from J, with 8 bases in between. CDR1 is SGHNT and CDR2 is YYREEE in the germline V gene (reference sequence).

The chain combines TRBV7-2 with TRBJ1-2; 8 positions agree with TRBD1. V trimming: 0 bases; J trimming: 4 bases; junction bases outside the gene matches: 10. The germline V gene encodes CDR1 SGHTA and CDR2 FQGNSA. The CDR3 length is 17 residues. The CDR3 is CASSLAVGQGASYGYTF. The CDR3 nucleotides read TGTGCCAGCAGCTTAGCCGTGGGGCAGGGGGCGAGCTATGGCTACACCTTC.

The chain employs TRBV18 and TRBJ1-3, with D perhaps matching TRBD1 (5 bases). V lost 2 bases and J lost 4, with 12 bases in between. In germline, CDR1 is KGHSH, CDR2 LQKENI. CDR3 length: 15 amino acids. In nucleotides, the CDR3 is TGTGCCAGCTCACCAGGGAGGGGTCCCGGAAACACCATATATTTT. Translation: CASSPGRGPGNTIYF.

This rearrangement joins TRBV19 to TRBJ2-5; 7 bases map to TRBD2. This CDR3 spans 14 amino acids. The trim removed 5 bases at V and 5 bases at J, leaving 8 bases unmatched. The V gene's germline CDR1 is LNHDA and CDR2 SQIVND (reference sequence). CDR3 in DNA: TGTGCCAGTAGTCCGGGACTGCGGGGGGAGACCCAGTACTTC. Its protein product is CASSPGLRGETQYF.

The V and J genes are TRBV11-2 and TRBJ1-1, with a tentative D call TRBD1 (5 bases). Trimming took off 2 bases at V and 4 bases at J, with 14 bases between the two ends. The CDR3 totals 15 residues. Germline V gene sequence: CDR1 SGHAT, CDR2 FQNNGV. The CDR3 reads CASSLLGGGGTEAFF. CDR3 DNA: TGTGCCAGCAGCTTATTGGGCGGCGGGGGCACTGAAGCTTTCTTT.

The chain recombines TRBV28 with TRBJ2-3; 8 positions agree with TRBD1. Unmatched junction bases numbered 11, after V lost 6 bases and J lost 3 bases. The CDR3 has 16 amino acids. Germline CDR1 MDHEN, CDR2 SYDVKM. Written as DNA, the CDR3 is TGTGCCAGCAGGGACAGGGAAGGCCGTTGGACAGATACGCAGTATTTT. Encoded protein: CASRDREGRWTDTQYF.

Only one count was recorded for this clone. The CDR3 region has the DNA TGTGCCAGCAGCCCCAACATCGGTACGGGCGGGGAGCTGTTTTTT. It codes for CASSPNIGTGGELFF. This chain connects TRBV7-6 to TRBJ2-2; no firm D call. The CDR3 is 15 amino acids. Trimming left V 5 bases short and J 7 bases short, with 17 bases between. The germline CDR1 and CDR2 sequences are SGHVS and FNYEAQ.

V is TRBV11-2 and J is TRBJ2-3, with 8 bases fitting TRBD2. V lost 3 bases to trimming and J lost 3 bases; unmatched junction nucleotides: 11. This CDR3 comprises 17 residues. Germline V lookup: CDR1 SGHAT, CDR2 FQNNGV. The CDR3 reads CASSFRPPPGGTDTQYF. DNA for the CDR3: TGTGCCAGCAGCTTTCGCCCCCCCCCGGGAGGGACAGATACGCAGTATTTT.

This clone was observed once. CDR3 nucleotides: TGTGCCAGCAGTGAAGCGATGAGGGGGCGCACTGAAGCTTTCTTT. Protein product: CASSEAMRGRTEAFF. V gene TRBV6-1 combines with J gene TRBJ1-1; 7 positions agree with TRBD1. CDR3 length: 15 amino acids. The germline V gene encodes CDR1 MNHNS and CDR2 SASEGT. The ends lost 0 bases at V and 4 bases at J; junction bases unmatched: 5.